These 5 T cell receptor beta chains were all obtained from the same sample, sequenced in a study of T cell responses to AZD1222 COVID-19 vaccine. Some clones are missing from TCRdb's copy, which holds only in-frame ones; the method was immunoSEQ multiplex PCR. This table holds 150,000 or so clones, 85% to 90% found once. The material was peripheral blood, obtained on day 0 of AZD1222 vaccination. These receptors were collected from an adult in good health.

In its sample, this clone was seen a few times. The chain is built from TRBV19 and TRBJ2-3; D is perhaps TRBD1 or TRBD2 (6 bases each). The CDR3 is 13 residues long. Germline values: CDR1 LNHDA, CDR2 SQIVND (reference sequence). V gave up 8 bases and J gave up 3 bases, with 12 bases separating them. DNA of the CDR3: TGTGCCAGTGGTACAGGGAGGACAGATACGCAGTATTTT. Its translation is CASGTGRTDTQYF.

The chain recombines TRBV5-1 with TRBJ2-2; 10 bases match TRBD1. The V and J ends lost 4 bases and 6 bases, in that order; junction bases with no gene match: 9. The CDR3 has 16 residues. Germline V CDR1 and CDR2: SGHRS, YFSETQ. The CDR3 DNA reads TGCGCCAGCAGCCGTACCGGGACAGGGGTCCCCGGGGAGCTGTTTTTT. Amino acid sequence: CASSRTGTGVPGELFF. The full variable domain, rest sourced from reference TRBV5-1 and TRBJ2-2, is KAGVTQTPRYLIKTRGQQVTLSCSPISGHRSVSWYQQTPGQGLQFLFEYFSETQRNKGNFPGRFSGRQFSNSRSEMNVSTLELGDSALYLCASSRTGTGVPGELFFGEGSRLTVL.

This chain joins TRBV27 and TRBJ1-4; tentative D call: TRBD1 (5 bases). CDR1 and CDR2 (germline): MNHEY, SMNVEV (reference sequence). Trimming took off 1 base at V and 4 bases at J, with 10 bases between the two ends. The CDR3 is 15 residues long. The CDR3 sequence is CASSLWGSRNEKLFF. The CDR3 coding sequence is TGTGCCAGCAGTTTATGGGGCAGCCGTAATGAAAAACTGTTTTTT.

The V and J genes are TRBV4-2 and TRBJ2-1; D is undetermined. Germline loops: CDR1 LGHNA, CDR2 YNFKEQ. There are 15 residues in the CDR3. V lost 0 bases to trimming and J lost 5 bases, with 11 bases between them. The CDR3 spells CASSQDPRKDNEQFF. CDR3 DNA: TGTGCCAGCAGCCAAGATCCCCGAAAGGACAATGAGCAGTTCTTC.

The rearrangement links TRBV11-2 to TRBJ2-2; maybe TRBD2 (7 bases). The CDR3 sequence is 16 residues long. CDR1 and CDR2 from the germline V gene are SGHAT and FQNNGV. Trimming shortened V by 1 base and J by 3 bases, and 12 bases separated the two germline ends. The CDR3 DNA reads as TGTGCCAGCAGCTTAGGACTAGGGGGGGACACCGGGGAGCTGTTTTTT. Its protein is CASSLGLGGDTGELFF.